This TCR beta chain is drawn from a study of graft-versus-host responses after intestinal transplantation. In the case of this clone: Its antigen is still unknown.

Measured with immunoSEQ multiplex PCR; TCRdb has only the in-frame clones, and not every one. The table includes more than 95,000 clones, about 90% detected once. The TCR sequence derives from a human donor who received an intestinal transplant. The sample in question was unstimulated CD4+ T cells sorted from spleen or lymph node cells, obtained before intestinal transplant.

CDR3 loop: CASRDRGYEQYF. CDR3 in DNA: TGTGCCAGTAGAGACAGGGGGTACGAGCAGTACTTC. This sequence joins TRBV19 and TRBJ2-7, with TRBD1 identical over 9 bases. Germline CDR1 is LNHDA and CDR2 is SQIVND (reference sequence). The CDR3 is made up of 12 amino acids. J gave up 4 bases and V 6 bases, and 1 base lay outside the gene matches.